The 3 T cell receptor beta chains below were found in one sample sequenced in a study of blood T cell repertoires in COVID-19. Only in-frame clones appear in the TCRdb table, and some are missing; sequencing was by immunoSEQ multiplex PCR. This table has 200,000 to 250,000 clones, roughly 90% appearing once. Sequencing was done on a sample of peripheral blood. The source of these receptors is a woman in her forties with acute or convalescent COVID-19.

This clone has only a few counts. The CDR3 is CASSLEGQGYAGNTIYF. Written as DNA, the CDR3 is TGTGCCAGCAGCCTGGAAGGACAGGGGTATGCTGGAAACACCATATATTTT. This rearrangement joins TRBV4-2 to TRBJ1-3; 9 bases agree with TRBD1. Germline CDR1 LGHNA, CDR2 YNFKEQ. The ends lost 4 bases at V and 2 bases at J; junction bases unmatched: 9. This CDR3 has 17 residues.

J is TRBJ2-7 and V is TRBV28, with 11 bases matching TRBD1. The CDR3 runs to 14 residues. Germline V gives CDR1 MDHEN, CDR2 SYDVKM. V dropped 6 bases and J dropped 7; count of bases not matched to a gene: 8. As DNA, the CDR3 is TGTGCCAGCAGCCCAGGACAGGGGGCGTGGGAGCAGTACGTC. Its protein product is CASSPGQGAWEQYV.

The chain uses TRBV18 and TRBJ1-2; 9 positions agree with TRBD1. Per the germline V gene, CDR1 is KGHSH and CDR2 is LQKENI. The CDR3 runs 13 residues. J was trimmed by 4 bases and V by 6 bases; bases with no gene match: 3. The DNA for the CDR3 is TGTGCCAGCTCCACAGGGGGCGGCTATGGCTACACCTTC. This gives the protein CASSTGGGYGYTF.